This T cell receptor beta chain was recorded in a study of lymphopenia after photon versus proton radiotherapy. The data were produced by immunoSEQ multiplex PCR, yet TCRdb's version contains in-frame clones alone and is incomplete. The sample yields about 18,000 clones, around 90% seen once. Findings of the study overall: Larger post-nadir TCR diversity loss correlated inversely with survival in deceased patients. After the lymphocyte nadir, photon-treated repertoires showed oligoclonal expansion, especially of CD8+ Temra cells. Proton therapy kept repertoires fairly stable, unlike photons, which gained effector/memory cells.

Of note for this clone: No antigen is known for it.

The source is a woman aged 40 to 55 with cholangiocarcinoma. The sequencing used peripheral blood, collected from a patient treated with photon-based radiotherapy.

The CDR3 loop is CASSPPGVNEQFF. The CDR3, as DNA: TGTGCCAGCTCACCACCGGGAGTCAATGAGCAGTTCTTC. The J gene is TRBJ2-1, the V gene TRBV18; a possible D gene is TRBD2 (5 bases). CDR1 and CDR2 from the germline V gene are KGHSH and LQKENI. Deletions cut 0 bases from V and 6 bases from J, with 6 bases between. The CDR3 consists of 13 residues.